The T cell receptor (beta chain) described here comes from a study of blood T cell repertoires in COVID-19. Original analysis: Nucleated cell number was recorded as an estimate derived from reference gene primer amplification. Assay: immunoSEQ multiplex PCR; the TCRdb copy retains only in-frame clones and omits some. From that table come the V and J calls and clone size; the DNA was used to work out D and trimming. The table lists approximately 15,000 clones, roughly 84% of them singletons. This receptor was taken from a man aged 50 or older with active COVID-19. The sample taken for sequencing was peripheral blood.

Here the CDR3 DNA reads TGCGCCAGCAGCTCCGGGACAGGGGAAGGCTACACCTTC. This encodes CASSSGTGEGYTF. The chain has TRBV5-1 and TRBJ1-2; 10 nucleotides match TRBD1. CDR3 length: 13 amino acids. Germline V gene lookup returns CDR1 SGHRS and CDR2 YFSETQ. V lost 3 bases to trimming and J lost 8 bases; unmatched junction nucleotides: 4. The whole variable domain, filled in from reference TRBV5-1 and TRBJ1-2, reads KAGVTQTPRYLIKTRGQQVTLSCSPISGHRSVSWYQQTPGQGLQFLFEYFSETQRNKGNFPGRFSGRQFSNSRSEMNVSTLELGDSALYLCASSSGTGEGYTFGSGTRLTVV.